The clone carrying this TCR beta chain was observed once. This sample was taken from a study of blood T cell repertoires in COVID-19. Clones were sequenced by immunoSEQ multiplex PCR, and TCRdb holds only the in-frame ones, with some missing. The table includes over 150,000 clones, around 84% detected once. The TCR was taken from an elderly man with acute or convalescent COVID-19. Sequenced sample: peripheral blood.

CDR3 DNA sequence: TGTGCCAGTAGTTCGGGGGGGGCAAGGCCCCAGCATTTT. Its protein is CASSSGGARPQHF. The rearrangement links TRBV19 to TRBJ1-5; possibly TRBD1 for D (6 bases). The CDR3 runs 13 residues. V gave up 5 bases and J gave up 9 bases, with 14 bases separating them. Per the germline V gene, CDR1 is LNHDA and CDR2 is SQIVND (reference sequence).